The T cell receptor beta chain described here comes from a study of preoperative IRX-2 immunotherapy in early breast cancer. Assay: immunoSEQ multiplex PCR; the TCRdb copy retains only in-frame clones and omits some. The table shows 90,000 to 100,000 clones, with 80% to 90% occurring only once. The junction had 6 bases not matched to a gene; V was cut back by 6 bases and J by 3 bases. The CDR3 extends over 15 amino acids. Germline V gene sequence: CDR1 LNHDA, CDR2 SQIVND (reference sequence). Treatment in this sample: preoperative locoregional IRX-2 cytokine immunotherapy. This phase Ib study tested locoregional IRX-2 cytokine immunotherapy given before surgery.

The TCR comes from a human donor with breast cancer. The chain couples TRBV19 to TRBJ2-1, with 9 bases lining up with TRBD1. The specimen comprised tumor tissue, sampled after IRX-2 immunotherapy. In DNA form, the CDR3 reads TGTGCCAGTAGCGCCCCGGGACAGGGCTACAATGAGCAGTTCTTC. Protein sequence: CASSAPGQGYNEQFF.